This is a list of T cell receptor beta chains from one sample in a study of cytomegalovirus exposure and HLA in healthy donors. Sequencing was performed with immunoSEQ multiplex PCR; in TCRdb, only in-frame clones are kept and a portion is missing. The sample holds about 130,000 clones, over 75% seen once. Sequencing input: PBMCs. Source of these receptors: a male donor in good health and CMV-seropositive. The conserved cysteine and the conserved F or W are not part of the CDR3 here. The order of the fields is V gene, J gene, CDR3 length, CDR3 protein.

TRBV27	TRBJ1-1	12	ASSFYGKNTEAF
TRBV7-9	TRBJ1-1	12	SSSSSTGMGEAF
TRBV11-3	TRBJ2-2	13	ASSLRGHSTGELF
TRBV5-1	TRBJ2-5	12	ASSHGTSQETQY
TRBV7-9	TRBJ1-1	11	ASSTQSNTEAF
TRBV5-1	TRBJ1-2	12	ASRIEAANYGYT
TRBV6-1	TRBJ2-5	16	ASSEVKRGATRQETQY
TRBV6-5	TRBJ2-7	12	ASSKGTGGYEQY
TRBV5-5	TRBJ2-7	13	ASSRGTGITYEQY
TRBV6-1	TRBJ2-5	9	ASSELETQY
TRBV28	TRBJ2-7	10	ASSTVGLEQY
TRBV28	TRBJ2-3	14	ASSLLAGGPTDTQY
TRBV29-1	TRBJ1-2	11	SVEGDSLGGYT
TRBV5-4	TRBJ2-7	13	ASSVRTSGSDEQY
TRBV6-4	TRBJ2-2	15	ASSNGGTSGNTGELF
TRBV6-1	TRBJ2-6	13	ASSEGASGANGLT
TRBV25-1	TRBJ2-1	11	ASSEYAINEQF
TRBV28	TRBJ1-5	11	ASGTGGRQPQH
TRBV28	TRBJ2-7	14	ASSFPTSGRAHEQY
TRBV25-1	TRBJ1-5	12	ASSDVGPGQPQH
TRBV7-9	TRBJ1-3	14	ASSLVGGDAGNTIY
TRBV11-2	TRBJ1-5	12	ASSSDTFQEPQH
TRBV7-2	TRBJ1-1	13	ASSLATGKATEAF
TRBV19	TRBJ2-3	15	ASSPSGWGRELNTQY
TRBV6-5	TRBJ1-1	13	ASSAPTGGIPEAF
TRBV28	TRBJ2-1	14	ASSLLADPSYNEQF
TRBV6-5	TRBJ2-2	14	ASSSLGAANTGELF
TRBV5-8	TRBJ2-3	12	ASSRGGGTDTQY
TRBV6-1	TRBJ1-5	11	ASSEVQNQPQH
TRBV11-2	TRBJ2-1	15	ASSSRSGANPYNEQF
TRBV9	TRBJ2-3	14	ASSVVGQQGTDTQY
TRBV13	TRBJ1-1	14	ASSWGSTGLSTEAF
TRBV19	TRBJ1-2	14	ASSMIGGTANYGYT
TRBV7-8	TRBJ1-4	11	ASDRGGNEKLF
TRBV11-2	TRBJ2-7	9	ASTPGNEQY
TRBV4-1	TRBJ2-2	16	ASSQDLGSYSNTGELF
TRBV29-1	TRBJ1-1	9	SGDRGASAF